These 26 T cell receptor beta chains share one sample of origin, sequenced in a study of cytomegalovirus exposure and HLA in healthy donors. PCR amplification relied on 60 Vbeta primers (plus 13 Jbeta primers). Produced via immunoSEQ multiplex PCR; TCRdb's table is partial and in-frame only. The sample shows under 150,000 clones, nearly 85% of them seen only once. Sequenced input: PBMCs. These receptors were collected from a boy between 10 and 17 years old in good health and CMV-seronegative.

J is TRBJ2-7 and V is TRBV5-6; D is possibly TRBD2 (6 bases). CDR3 length equals 13 residues. Trimming took off 3 bases at V and 3 bases at J, with 10 bases between the two ends. In germline, CDR1 is SGHDT, CDR2 YYEEEE. CDR3: CASSWASDYEQYF. The DNA for the CDR3 is TGTGCCAGCAGCTGGGCTAGCGACTACGAGCAGTACTTC.

The CDR3 DNA sequence: TGCGCCAGCAGCTTGGCCGGTAAAACCTACGAGCAGTACTTC. This gives the protein CASSLAGKTYEQYF. This chain joins TRBV5-1 and TRBJ2-7; D is ambiguous. This CDR3 has 14 amino acids. CDR1 and CDR2 (germline): SGHRS, YFSETQ. Trimming left V 0 bases short and J 2 bases short, with 9 bases between.

J is TRBJ2-1 and V is TRBV2; tentative D call: TRBD2 (6 bases). The CDR3 is 13 residues long. The germline V and J ends were trimmed by 7 bases and 3 bases, with 10 bases remaining between them. Germline V gene sequence: CDR1 SNHLY, CDR2 FYNNEI. In DNA, the CDR3 is TGTGCCAGCAACCTAGCGAGCTACAATGAGCAGTTCTTC. This gives the protein CASNLASYNEQFF.

The rearrangement joins TRBV4-1 to TRBJ1-4; TRBD1 aligns across 9 bases. The CDR3 loop spans 14 amino acids. V lost 1 base and J lost 7; bases outside the gene matches: 1. Germline CDR1 is MGHRA and CDR2 is YSYEKL. In DNA form, the CDR3 reads TGCGCCAGCAGCCAAGGACAGGGGGTTGAAAAACTGTTTTTT. Encoded protein: CASSQGQGVEKLFF.

The chain uses TRBV11-2 and TRBJ2-5; no reliable D call. V was trimmed by 4 bases and J by 4 bases, leaving 13 bases between them. From germline, CDR1 is SGHAT and CDR2 FQNNGV. The CDR3 totals 14 residues. The CDR3 nucleotides read TGTGCCAGCAGCTCCCCGAGGCTAGGAGAGACCCAGTACTTC. This translates into CASSSPRLGETQYF.

A word on this clone: A junction end diverges from the germline sequence, so it may reflect a read error. V usage is TRBV4-3 and J usage is TRBJ2-6; 9 bases map to TRBD1. Per the germline V gene, CDR1 is LGHNA and CDR2 is YSLEER. CDR3 size: 14 residues. CDR3 residues: CASSRDRGESLVAF. CDR3 sequence (DNA): TGCGCCAGCAGCCGAGACAGGGGGGAATCTCTTGTAGCGTTC.

The V gene is TRBV7-8, the J gene TRBJ1-5; D gene unclear. V shed 1 base and J shed 9 bases, with 10 bases lying between them. Per germline, CDR1 SGHVS and CDR2 FQNEAQ. The length of the CDR3 is 13 residues. CDR3 coding DNA: TGTGCCAGCAGCTTAGTAATAAGAGCGCCCCAGCATTTT. Protein sequence: CASSLVIRAPQHF.

The V and J genes are TRBV5-1 and TRBJ2-1; D is perhaps TRBD2 (5 bases). The germline V and J ends were trimmed by 0 bases and 7 bases, with 20 bases remaining between them. Germline loops: CDR1 SGHRS, CDR2 YFSETQ. The CDR3 length is 17 residues. This chain's CDR3 is CASSLGSSSPIGNEQFF. In DNA form, the CDR3 reads TGCGCCAGCAGCTTGGGTTCATCTAGCCCAATCGGTAATGAGCAGTTCTTC.

The rearrangement uses TRBV30 and TRBJ2-1; the match to TRBD2 covers 11 bases. V was clipped by 2 bases and J by 6 bases; unmatched bases: 3. Germline lookup yields CDR1 GTSNPN and CDR2 SVGIG (reference sequence). This CDR3 comprises 14 residues. As DNA, the CDR3 is TGTGCCTGGAGTTTTAGCGGGAGGGCCAATGAGCAGTTCTTC. Translated: CAWSFSGRANEQFF. Full variable domain (missing parts from reference TRBV30 and TRBJ2-1): SQTIHQWPATLVQPVGSPLSLECTVEGTSNPNLYWYRQAAGRGLQLLFYSVGIGQISSEVPQNLSASRPQDRQFILSSKKLLLSDSGFYLCAWSFSGRANEQFFGPGTRLTVL.

V gene TRBV11-2 combines with J gene TRBJ1-2, with a possible D match to TRBD1 (5 bases). CDR1 and CDR2 from the germline V gene are SGHAT and FQNNGV. V was trimmed by 6 bases and J by 6 bases, leaving 17 bases between them. This CDR3 comprises 14 residues. CDR3 sequence: CASSPGGGRDGYTF. The CDR3 nucleotides are TGTGCCAGCAGTCCCGGGGGAGGTAGGGATGGCTACACCTTC.

V gene TRBV15 combines with J gene TRBJ2-3; TRBD1 aligns across 9 bases. The J segment lost 4 bases and the V segment lost 4 bases, leaving 9 bases of the junction unmatched. This CDR3 is built from 16 residues. Germline CDR1 is LNHNV and CDR2 is YYDKDF (reference sequence). CDR3 bases: TGTGCCACCAGCACCGGGACAGGGAGAGAGGCAGATACGCAGTATTTT. This codes for CATSTGTGREADTQYF.

The rearrangement joins TRBV11-3 to TRBJ2-5; 10 bases align to TRBD2. Unmatched junction bases numbered 6, after V lost 4 bases and J lost 4 bases. CDR1 SGHNT and CDR2 YENEEA come from the germline V gene. CDR3 length equals 15 residues. CDR3 bases: TGTGCCAGCAGCTCCCGACTAGCGGGCTCAGAGACCCAGTACTTC. As protein: CASSSRLAGSETQYF. The whole variable domain, filled in from reference TRBV11-3 and TRBJ2-5, reads EAGVVQSPRYKIIEKKQPVAFWCNPISGHNTLYWYLQNLGQGPELLIRYENEEAVDDSQLPKDRFSAERLKGVDSTLKIQPAELGDSAVYLCASSSRLAGSETQYFGPGTRLLVL.

This chain connects TRBV5-8 to TRBJ1-4, with D tentatively TRBD1 (5 bases). The CDR3 length is 18 residues. Germline V gene data show CDR1 as SGHTS and CDR2 as YDEGEE. The V end was cut by 5 bases, the J end by 0 bases, with 20 bases between. DNA of the CDR3: TGTGCCAGCAGTCCCGGACATTCCACCCAAACAACTAATGAAAAACTGTTTTTT. Protein product: CASSPGHSTQTTNEKLFF.

The chain employs TRBV29-1 and TRBJ2-7; 13 bases line up with TRBD2. The CDR3 is made up of 13 amino acids. Germline V lookup: CDR1 SQVTM, CDR2 ANQGSEA. J gave up 2 bases and V 7 bases, and 2 bases lay outside the gene matches. Written as DNA, the CDR3 is TGCAGCGCTGGGACTAGCGGGACCTACGAGCAGTACTTC. It encodes CSAGTSGTYEQYF.

The chain employs TRBV7-9 and TRBJ2-1, with 11 nucleotides matching TRBD2. The CDR3 extends over 14 amino acids. After removal of 3 bases from V and 9 bases from J, the junction contained 4 bases not matched to a gene. CDR1 and CDR2 (germline): SEHNR, FQNEAQ (reference sequence). The CDR3 protein is CASSLGGTSGEQFF. CDR3 DNA sequence: TGTGCCAGCAGCTTGGGAGGGACTAGCGGTGAGCAGTTCTTC.

The chain has TRBV30 and TRBJ2-2; 7 nucleotides match TRBD1. V was pared by 5 bases and J by 9 bases, with 9 bases of the junction left unmatched. The CDR3 has 13 residues. The V gene's germline CDR1 is GTSNPN and CDR2 SVGIG (reference sequence). CDR3 in amino acids: CAWEDRAGRELFF. The CDR3 DNA reads TGTGCCTGGGAAGACAGGGCGGGCCGGGAGCTGTTTTTT. The variable domain in full, completed from reference TRBV30 and TRBJ2-2, reads SQTIHQWPATLVQPVGSPLSLECTVEGTSNPNLYWYRQAAGRGLQLLFYSVGIGQISSEVPQNLSASRPQDRQFILSSKKLLLSDSGFYLCAWEDRAGRELFFGEGSRLTVL.

The rearrangement links TRBV27 to TRBJ2-1, with D unclear. Trimming pared 9 bases from V and 3 bases from J, leaving 12 bases between. Germline-derived CDR1 and CDR2 are MNHEY and SMNVEV (reference sequence). The CDR3 covers 13 residues. The CDR3 reads CASAPSYYNEQFF. CDR3 coding DNA: TGTGCCAGTGCACCTTCCTACTACAATGAGCAGTTCTTC.

The chain couples TRBV7-9 to TRBJ2-1; D unclear. Trimming shortened V by 5 bases and J by 3 bases, and 14 bases separated the two germline ends. The CDR3 runs 15 residues. Germline CDR1 reads SEHNR; CDR2 reads FQNEAQ (reference sequence). CDR3 DNA: TGTGCCAGCAGCCCTTTTAGCCTTGACTACAATGAGCAGTTCTTC. As protein: CASSPFSLDYNEQFF.

This chain uses TRBV11-3 with TRBJ2-7, with D possibly TRBD2 on 5 matching bases. Germline loops: CDR1 SGHNT, CDR2 YENEEA. CDR3 length: 14 residues. Trimming removed 6 bases from V and 7 bases from J, with 19 bases in between. The CDR3 here is CASRSRIGVREQYF. The CDR3 nucleotides are TGTGCCAGCAGGTCTCGAATCGGGGTGAGGGAGCAGTACTTC.

The chain has TRBV19 and TRBJ2-7; 9 nucleotides match TRBD1. J gave up 2 bases and V 3 bases, and 5 bases lay outside the gene matches. The CDR3 has 15 amino acids. The V gene's germline CDR1 is LNHDA and CDR2 SQIVND (reference sequence). The CDR3 is CASSMPGTGPYEQYF. DNA of the CDR3: TGTGCCAGTAGTATGCCTGGGACAGGGCCCTACGAGCAGTACTTC.

The rearrangement uses TRBV2 and TRBJ2-5; no firm D call. The J call may be incorrect, as the DNA end agrees better with TRBJ2-7. Germline V gives CDR1 SNHLY, CDR2 FYNNEI. The CDR3 length is 11 residues. Here the CDR3 reads CASSRHYEQYF. The CDR3 DNA sequence: TGTGCCAGCAGTAGGCACTACGAGCAGTACTTC.

The chain combines TRBV7-2 with TRBJ1-2; D perhaps matches TRBD1 (5 bases). Germline V gives CDR1 SGHTA, CDR2 FQGNSA. The CDR3 contains 14 residues. The V and J ends lost 2 bases and 8 bases respectively, with 15 bases between them. DNA of the CDR3: TGTGCCAGCAGCTTACCATACCCGGGGGGAGGCTACACCTTC. Translation gives CASSLPYPGGGYTF.

This chain links TRBV5-4 with TRBJ2-1; no reliable D call. Per the germline V gene, CDR1 is SGHNT and CDR2 is YYREEE (reference sequence). This CDR3 comprises 14 residues. Trimming shortened V by 3 bases and J by 6 bases, and 13 bases separated the two germline ends. This CDR3 is CASSYSSASNEQFF. CDR3 bases: TGTGCCAGCAGCTACAGCAGTGCCTCCAATGAGCAGTTCTTC.

The count of this clone is one. The chain couples TRBV5-8 to TRBJ2-1, with D hard to call. Per germline, CDR1 SGHTS and CDR2 YDEGEE. There are 12 residues in the CDR3. V was clipped by 2 bases and J by 6 bases, with 6 bases between them. The CDR3 region is CASSFRFNEQFF. In DNA, the CDR3 is TGTGCCAGCAGCTTCCGTTTCAATGAGCAGTTCTTC.

The CDR3 spells CASSLGAGLETQYF. Written as DNA, the CDR3 is TGTGCCAGCAGTTTAGGGGCAGGGTTGGAGACCCAGTACTTC. J is TRBJ2-5 and V is TRBV6-5; D is perhaps TRBD1 (5 bases). Germline loops: CDR1 MNHEY, CDR2 SVGAGI. This CDR3 spans 14 amino acids. V was pared by 4 bases and J by 5 bases, with 14 bases between.

The chain combines TRBV4-1 with TRBJ2-1, with TRBD2 as a possible D gene (7 bases). This CDR3 is built from 14 residues. V dropped 2 bases and J dropped 8 bases, with 13 bases sitting between them. The germline CDR1 and CDR2 sequences are MGHRA and YSYEKL. The CDR3 here is CASSQRGGVDEQFF. In DNA form, the CDR3 reads TGCGCCAGCAGCCAAAGGGGGGGGGTGGATGAGCAGTTCTTC.